This T cell receptor (beta chain) was obtained from a study of a mutant IDH1 vaccine in newly diagnosed glioma. Time point indicated: baseline, week 1 (first vaccination visit). Treatment reported: pre-vaccination baseline after standard-of-care therapy. There were new WHO grade 3 or 4 astrocytomas in the donors, and these were IDH1-mutant and ATRX-lost. Clones were sequenced by immunoSEQ multiplex PCR, and TCRdb holds only the in-frame ones, with some missing. The sample shows tens of thousands of clones, around three quarters of them seen only once. Sequenced here: PBMCs, sampled from a glioma patient treated with radiotherapy, temozolomide or both. The source of this sequence is a woman in her forties with glioma.

This chain's CDR3 is CASSYYGGGPLHF. The CDR3, as DNA: TGTGCCAGCAGTTATTACGGGGGCGGACCCCTCCACTTT. V and J are TRBV6-6 and TRBJ1-6, with D perhaps matching TRBD1 (6 bases). This CDR3 spans 13 amino acids. Looked up from germline, CDR1 is MNHNY and CDR2 is SVGAGI (reference sequence). Trimming shortened V by 3 bases and J by 12 bases, and 12 bases separated the two germline ends.